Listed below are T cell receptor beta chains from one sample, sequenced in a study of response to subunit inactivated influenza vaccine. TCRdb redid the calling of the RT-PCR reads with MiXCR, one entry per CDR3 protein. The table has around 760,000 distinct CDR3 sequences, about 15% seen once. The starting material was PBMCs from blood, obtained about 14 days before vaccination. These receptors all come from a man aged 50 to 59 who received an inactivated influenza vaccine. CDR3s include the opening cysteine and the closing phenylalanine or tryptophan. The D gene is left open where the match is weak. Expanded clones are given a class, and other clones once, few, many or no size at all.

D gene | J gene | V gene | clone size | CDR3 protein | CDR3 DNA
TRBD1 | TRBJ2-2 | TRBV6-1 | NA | CASRRGTGGTGELFF | TGTGCCAGCCGACGGGGGACAGGGGGAACCGGGGAGCTGTTTTTT
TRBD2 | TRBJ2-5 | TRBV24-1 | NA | CATSSRGADQETQYF | TGTGCCACCAGTTCGCGGGGGGCGGACCAAGAGACCCAGTACTTC
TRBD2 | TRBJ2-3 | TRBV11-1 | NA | CASSLGLAGGLTVADTQYF | TGTGCCAGCAGCTTAGGACTAGCGGGAGGCCTCACCGTGGCAGATACGCAGTATTTT
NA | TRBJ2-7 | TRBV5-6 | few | CASSLGMAGRGEQYF | TGTGCCAGCAGCTTGGGGATGGCAGGGCGCGGCGAGCAGTACTTC
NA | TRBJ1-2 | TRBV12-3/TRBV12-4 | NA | CASSLGGASSGYTF | TGTGCCAGCAGTTTAGGGGGGGCGTCATCAGGCTACACCTTC
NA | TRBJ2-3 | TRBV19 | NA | CASSIVPGWGDTQYF | TGTGCCAGTAGTATAGTCCCGGGCTGGGGAGATACGCAGTATTTT
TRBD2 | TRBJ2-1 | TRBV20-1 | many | CSARLGTSILYNEQFF | TGCAGTGCTAGACTTGGGACTAGTATTCTCTACAATGAGCAGTTCTTC
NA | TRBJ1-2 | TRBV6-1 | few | CASSERTLGYTF | TGTGCCAGCAGTGAAAGGACTCTGGGCTACACCTTC
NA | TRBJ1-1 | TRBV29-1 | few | CSVVLVGTEAFF | TGCAGCGTTGTATTGGTGGGAACTGAAGCTTTCTTT
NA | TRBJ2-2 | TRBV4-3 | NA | CASSQAPGKNTGELFF | TGCGCCAGCAGCCAAGCACCAGGGAAAAACACCGGGGAGCTGTTTTTT
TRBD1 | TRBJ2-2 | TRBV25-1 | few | CASSRTGMRTGELFF | TGTGCCAGCAGTCGGACAGGGATGAGGACCGGGGAGCTGTTTTTT
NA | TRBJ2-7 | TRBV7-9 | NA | CASSLAGRGPSYEQYF | TGTGCCAGCAGCTTAGCAGGACGGGGCCCCTCCTACGAGCAGTACTTC
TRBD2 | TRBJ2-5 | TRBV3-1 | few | CASRLGLAGEETQYF | TGTGCCAGCAGGCTGGGACTAGCGGGAGAAGAGACCCAGTACTTC
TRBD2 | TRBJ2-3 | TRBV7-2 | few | CASSLRIAGGTDTQYF | TGTGCCAGCAGCTTACGAATAGCGGGTGGCACAGATACGCAGTATTTT
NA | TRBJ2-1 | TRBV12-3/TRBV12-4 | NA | CASSPTARTSTYNEQFF | TGTGCCAGCAGTCCTACTGCGCGGACATCGACATACAATGAGCAGTTCTTC
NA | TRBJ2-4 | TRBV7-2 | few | CASSSDGKNIQYF | TGTGCCAGCAGCTCAGACGGCAAAAACATTCAGTACTTC
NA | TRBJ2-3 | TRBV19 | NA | CASSIRSTSTDTQYF | TGTGCCAGTAGTATACGTTCGACTAGTACAGATACGCAGTATTTT
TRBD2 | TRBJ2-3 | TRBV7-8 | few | CASSLARLAGGDTQYF | TGTGCCAGCAGCTTAGCCAGGCTAGCGGGAGGAGATACGCAGTATTTT
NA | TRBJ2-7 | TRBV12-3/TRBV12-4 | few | CASSSAGQAILGDSEQYF | TGTGCCAGCAGCTCAGCGGGACAGGCCATTTTAGGGGATAGCGAGCAGTACTTC
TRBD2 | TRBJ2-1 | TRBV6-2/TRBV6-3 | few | CASSWTSGRLGEQFF | TGTGCCAGCAGTTGGACTAGCGGGAGGTTGGGTGAGCAGTTCTTC
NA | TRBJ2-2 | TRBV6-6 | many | CASKRGASRTGELFF | TGTGCCAGCAAGCGTGGGGCCAGTCGAACCGGGGAGCTGTTTTTT
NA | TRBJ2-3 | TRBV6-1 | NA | CASTLLVRPNTDTQYF | TGTGCCAGCACTCTCTTGGTGCGCCCGAACACAGATACGCAGTATTTT
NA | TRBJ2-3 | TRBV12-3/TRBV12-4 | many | CASSISDTQYF | TGTGCCAGCAGTATTTCAGATACGCAGTATTTT
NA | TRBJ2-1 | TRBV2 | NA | CASLTSFDEQFF | TGTGCCAGCCTCACCTCTTTCGATGAGCAGTTCTTC
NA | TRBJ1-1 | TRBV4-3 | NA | CASSQDSRYEAFF | TGCGCCAGCAGCCAAGATTCAAGATACGAAGCTTTCTTT
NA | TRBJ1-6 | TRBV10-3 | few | CAISESSGYNSPLHF | TGTGCCATCAGTGAGTCTTCGGGCTATAATTCACCCCTCCACTTT
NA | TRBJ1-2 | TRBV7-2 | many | CASSLDFRGFSYGYTF | TGTGCCAGCAGTCTGGATTTCCGGGGTTTTTCTTATGGCTACACCTTC
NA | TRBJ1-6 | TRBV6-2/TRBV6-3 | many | CASRNGGPLHF | TGTGCCAGCAGGAACGGTGGACCCCTCCACTTT